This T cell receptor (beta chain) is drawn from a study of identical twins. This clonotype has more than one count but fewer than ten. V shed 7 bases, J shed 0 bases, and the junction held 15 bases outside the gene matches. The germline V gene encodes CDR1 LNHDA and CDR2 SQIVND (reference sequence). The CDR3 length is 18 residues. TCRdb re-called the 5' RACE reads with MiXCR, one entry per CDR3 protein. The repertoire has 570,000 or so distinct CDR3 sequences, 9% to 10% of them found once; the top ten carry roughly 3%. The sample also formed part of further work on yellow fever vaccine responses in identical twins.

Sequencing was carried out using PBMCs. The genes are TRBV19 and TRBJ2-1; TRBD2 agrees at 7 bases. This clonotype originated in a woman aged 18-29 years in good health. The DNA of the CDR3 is TGTGCCAGTAAGCCCGATGGAACGCGGGAGCCCTCCTACAATGAGCAGTTCTTC. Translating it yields CASKPDGTREPSYNEQFF.